These T cell receptor beta chains were read from a single sample in a study of T-cell memory formation after mild COVID-19. TCRdb reprocessed the 5' RACE reads with MiXCR, giving one entry per CDR3 protein. The sample holds about 160,000 distinct CDR3 sequences, roughly 31% seen once. Sequenced sample: PBMCs or a T cell subset sorted from them (not recorded which). The origin of the receptors is an adult woman who had mild COVID-19 (a few samples of this study predate the infection). Cell type and time point are not known. CDR3s include the opening cysteine and the closing phenylalanine or tryptophan. Each record gives: V gene, J gene, CDR3 length, CDR3 protein.

v_call: TRBV5-1
j_call: TRBJ2-5
cdr3_length: 14
cdr3_aa: CASSLGQPQETQYF

v_call: TRBV12-3/TRBV12-4
j_call: TRBJ1-1
cdr3_length: 14
cdr3_aa: CASSSHGAATEAFF

v_call: TRBV9
j_call: TRBJ2-7
cdr3_length: 14
cdr3_aa: CASSVEAGTYEQYF

v_call: TRBV20-1
j_call: TRBJ1-5
cdr3_length: 13
cdr3_aa: CSATGTVNQPQHF

v_call: TRBV5-1
j_call: TRBJ2-1
cdr3_length: 18
cdr3_aa: CASSLARTGGRHADEQFF

v_call: TRBV6-5
j_call: TRBJ1-2
cdr3_length: 12
cdr3_aa: CASTEGGNGYTF

v_call: TRBV7-6
j_call: TRBJ2-7
cdr3_length: 14
cdr3_aa: CASSFQGGHYEQYF

v_call: TRBV4-1
j_call: TRBJ2-7
cdr3_length: 16
cdr3_aa: CASSQSSGGPTYEQYF

v_call: TRBV29-1
j_call: TRBJ2-3
cdr3_length: 15
cdr3_aa: CSVAPSPGFTDTQYF

v_call: TRBV3-1
j_call: TRBJ1-1
cdr3_length: 14
cdr3_aa: CASREPSHRGEAFF

v_call: TRBV6-1
j_call: TRBJ2-1
cdr3_length: 15
cdr3_aa: CASNQGQGAFNEQFF

v_call: TRBV7-6
j_call: TRBJ2-4
cdr3_length: 17
cdr3_aa: CASSLEEAGGPGDIQYF

v_call: TRBV29-1
j_call: TRBJ2-1
cdr3_length: 15
cdr3_aa: CSVEPLDRGLNEQFF

v_call: TRBV5-5
j_call: TRBJ1-3
cdr3_length: 15
cdr3_aa: CASSLDRGSGNTIYF

v_call: TRBV29-1
j_call: TRBJ1-2
cdr3_length: 15
cdr3_aa: CSVLKTGVAGYGYTF

v_call: TRBV18
j_call: TRBJ2-3
cdr3_length: 14
cdr3_aa: CASSPSPPPDTQYF

v_call: TRBV20-1
j_call: TRBJ2-7
cdr3_length: 16
cdr3_aa: CSASPLVVTSSYEQYF

v_call: TRBV5-1
j_call: TRBJ2-3
cdr3_length: 17
cdr3_aa: CASSLSALAGASGTQYF

v_call: TRBV7-9
j_call: TRBJ2-7
cdr3_length: 13
cdr3_aa: CASSSGRGYEQYF

v_call: TRBV5-8
j_call: TRBJ1-2
cdr3_length: 13
cdr3_aa: CASSRTTNYGYTF

v_call: TRBV7-3
j_call: TRBJ2-1
cdr3_length: 14
cdr3_aa: CASSLGQGHNEQFF

v_call: TRBV12-3/TRBV12-4
j_call: TRBJ2-7
cdr3_length: 15
cdr3_aa: CASSLGGTGGREQYF

v_call: TRBV3-1
j_call: TRBJ2-5
cdr3_length: 13
cdr3_aa: CASSRGGSETQYF

v_call: TRBV27
j_call: TRBJ2-1
cdr3_length: 12
cdr3_aa: CASSFLHNEQFF

v_call: TRBV5-1
j_call: TRBJ2-7
cdr3_length: 13
cdr3_aa: CASRVGTNYEQYF

v_call: TRBV15
j_call: TRBJ2-5
cdr3_length: 18
cdr3_aa: CATSRDTARDWGGETQYF

v_call: TRBV20-1
j_call: TRBJ2-2
cdr3_length: 15
cdr3_aa: CSAQGRDANTGELFF

v_call: TRBV18
j_call: TRBJ1-2
cdr3_length: 13
cdr3_aa: CASSQDGGLSYTF

v_call: TRBV20-1
j_call: TRBJ2-3
cdr3_length: 15
cdr3_aa: CSARVAGGDGNTQYF

v_call: TRBV11-2
j_call: TRBJ2-7
cdr3_length: 17
cdr3_aa: CASSRQPHRGKGHEQYF